Below are 2 T cell receptor beta chains sequenced from a single sample in a study of CD8 T cells in ankylosing spondylitis. MiXCR, run by TCRdb on the 5' RACE reads, gives a single entry per CDR3 protein. The sample holds 35,000 to 40,000 distinct CDR3 sequences; 15% to 20% are singletons and the top ten take about 45%. Sample: blood. The receptors originated from a male donor with ankylosing spondylitis or in good health (not recorded which).

This clonotype was seen only a few times. This rearrangement joins TRBV9 to TRBJ2-2, with D possibly TRBD1 on 5 matching bases. The CDR3 is 16 amino acids. The germline CDR1 and CDR2 sequences are SGDLS and YYNGEE. V was shortened by 4 bases and J by 0 bases, with 13 bases between the two germline ends. For the CDR3, the DNA is TGTGCCAGCAGCCCCCGATGGGGCGCGAACACCGGGGAGCTGTTTTTT. Protein product: CASSPRWGANTGELFF.

This chain links TRBV6-5 with TRBJ2-7; 7 bases fit TRBD2. Germline lookup yields CDR1 MNHEY and CDR2 SVGAGI. Losses at the gene ends were 6 bases for V and 3 bases for J; bases not matched to a gene: 11. The length of the CDR3 is 15 residues. The CDR3 DNA reads as TGTGCCAGCAGCCCGACCGGACTAGGAGGCTACGAGCAGTACTTC. Protein: CASSPTGLGGYEQYF.